The T cell receptor (beta chain) described here comes from a study of Graves' ophthalmopathy and Graves' hyperthyroidism. Amplification from RNA transcripts yielded the TCR beta CDR3 regions. Following a first-round RT-PCR that used HTBI primers, a second-round multiplex PCR was carried out. TCRdb fed the multiplex PCR reads into MiXCR, producing one record per CDR3 protein. The profile covers around 1.1 million distinct CDR3 sequences, with about 35% appearing a single time and over 8.5% taken by the ten largest. The diagnosis was founded upon clinical symptoms, serum thyroxine, TRAb, thyroid ultrasound and orbital computed tomography. Input material: peripheral blood or thyroid tissue (not recorded which). The receptor comes from an adult man with Graves' hyperthyroidism.

CDR3 amino acids: CASRSGTGSGNTIYF. Written as DNA, the CDR3 is TGTGCCAGCAGGTCTGGGACAGGGTCTGGAAACACCATATATTTT. This chain links TRBV7-9 with TRBJ1-3; 9 positions match TRBD1. V lost 6 bases to trimming and J lost 1 base; unmatched junction nucleotides: 4. The CDR3 sequence is 15 residues long. Per germline, CDR1 SEHNR and CDR2 FQNEAQ (reference sequence).